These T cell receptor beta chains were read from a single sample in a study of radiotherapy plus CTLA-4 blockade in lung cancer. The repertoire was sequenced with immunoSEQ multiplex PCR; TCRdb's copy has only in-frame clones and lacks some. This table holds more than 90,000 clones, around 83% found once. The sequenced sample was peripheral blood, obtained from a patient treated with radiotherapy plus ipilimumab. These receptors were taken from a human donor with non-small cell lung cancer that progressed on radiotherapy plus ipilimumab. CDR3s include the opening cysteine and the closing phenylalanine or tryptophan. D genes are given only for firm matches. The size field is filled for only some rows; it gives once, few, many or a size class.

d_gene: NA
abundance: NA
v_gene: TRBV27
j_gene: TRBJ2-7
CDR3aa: CASSPAPGGTYEQYF
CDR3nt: TGTGCCAGCAGTCCCGCCCCCGGGGGAACCTACGAGCAGTACTTC

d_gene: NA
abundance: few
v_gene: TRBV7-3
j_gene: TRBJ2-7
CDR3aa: CASSLSSVEQYF
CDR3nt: TGTGCCAGCAGCTTATCTAGCGTAGAGCAGTACTTC

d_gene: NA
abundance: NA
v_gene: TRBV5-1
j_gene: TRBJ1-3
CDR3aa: CASSLGQISSGNTIYF
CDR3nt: TGCGCCAGCAGCTTGGGACAGATAAGCTCTGGAAACACCATATATTTT

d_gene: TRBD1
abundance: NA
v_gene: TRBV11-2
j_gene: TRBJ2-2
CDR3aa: CASSLVGQPVSGELFF
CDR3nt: TGTGCCAGCAGCTTAGTGGGACAGCCCGTGTCCGGGGAGCTGTTTTTT

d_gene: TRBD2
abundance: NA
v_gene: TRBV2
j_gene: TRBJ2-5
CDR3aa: CASSKGLAGGYLIQETQYF
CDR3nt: TGTGCCAGCAGTAAGGGACTAGCGGGAGGCTACCTAATCCAAGAGACCCAGTACTTC

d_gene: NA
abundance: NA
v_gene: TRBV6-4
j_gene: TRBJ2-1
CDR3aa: CASSGAFSDEQFF
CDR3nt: TGTGCCAGCAGTGGCGCATTTTCCGATGAGCAGTTCTTC

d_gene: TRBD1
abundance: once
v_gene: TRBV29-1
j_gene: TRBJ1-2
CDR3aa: CSVPATGNYGYTF
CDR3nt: TGCAGCGTGCCCGCGACAGGGAACTATGGCTACACCTTC

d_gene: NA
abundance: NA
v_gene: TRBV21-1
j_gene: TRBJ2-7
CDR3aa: CASSKGASRDIHEQYF
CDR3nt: TGTGCCAGCAGCAAAGGGGCTTCCCGGGATATACACGAGCAGTACTTC

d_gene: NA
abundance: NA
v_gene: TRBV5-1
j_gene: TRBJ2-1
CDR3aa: CASSLDRSAWNEQFF
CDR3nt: TGCGCCAGCAGCTTGGACCGTAGCGCGTGGAATGAGCAGTTCTTC

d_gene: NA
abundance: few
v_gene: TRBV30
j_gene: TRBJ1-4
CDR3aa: CAWSRQDEKLFF
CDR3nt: TGTGCCTGGAGTCGGCAGGATGAAAAACTGTTTTTT

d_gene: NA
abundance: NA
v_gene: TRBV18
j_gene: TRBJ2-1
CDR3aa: CASSPLPPTYNEQFF
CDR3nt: TGTGCCAGCTCACCACTTCCTCCTACCTACAATGAGCAGTTCTTC

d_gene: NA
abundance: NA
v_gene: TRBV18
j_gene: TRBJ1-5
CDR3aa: CASSPGGRNQPQHF
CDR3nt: TGTGCCAGCTCACCGGGGGGGCGGAATCAGCCCCAGCATTTT

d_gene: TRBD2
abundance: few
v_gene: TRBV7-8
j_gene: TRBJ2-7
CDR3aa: CASSPTGTSGYEQYF
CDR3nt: TGTGCCAGCAGCCCAACCGGGACTAGCGGGTACGAGCAGTACTTC

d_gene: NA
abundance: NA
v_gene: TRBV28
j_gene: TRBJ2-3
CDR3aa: CASSSFSGEQYF
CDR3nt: TGTGCCAGCAGTTCCTTTAGCGGTGAGCAGTATTTT

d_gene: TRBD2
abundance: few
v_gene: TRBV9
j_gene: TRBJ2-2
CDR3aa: CASSDPRGGSNTGELFF
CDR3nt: TGTGCCAGCAGCGACCCTCGGGGGGGGTCGAACACCGGGGAGCTGTTTTTT

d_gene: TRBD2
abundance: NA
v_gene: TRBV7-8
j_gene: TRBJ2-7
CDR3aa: CASSSTSGRPSSYEQYF
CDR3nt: TGTGCCAGCAGCTCTACTAGCGGGAGGCCTTCCTCCTACGAGCAGTACTTC

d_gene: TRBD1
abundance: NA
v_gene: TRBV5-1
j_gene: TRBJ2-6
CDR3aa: CASGQGVSGANVLTF
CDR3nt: TGCGCCAGTGGCCAGGGGGTCTCTGGGGCCAACGTCCTGACTTTC

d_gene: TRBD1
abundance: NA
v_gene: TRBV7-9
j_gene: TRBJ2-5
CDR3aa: CASSSWTGGEETQYF
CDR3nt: TGTGCCAGCAGCTCATGGACAGGGGGGGAAGAGACCCAGTACTTC